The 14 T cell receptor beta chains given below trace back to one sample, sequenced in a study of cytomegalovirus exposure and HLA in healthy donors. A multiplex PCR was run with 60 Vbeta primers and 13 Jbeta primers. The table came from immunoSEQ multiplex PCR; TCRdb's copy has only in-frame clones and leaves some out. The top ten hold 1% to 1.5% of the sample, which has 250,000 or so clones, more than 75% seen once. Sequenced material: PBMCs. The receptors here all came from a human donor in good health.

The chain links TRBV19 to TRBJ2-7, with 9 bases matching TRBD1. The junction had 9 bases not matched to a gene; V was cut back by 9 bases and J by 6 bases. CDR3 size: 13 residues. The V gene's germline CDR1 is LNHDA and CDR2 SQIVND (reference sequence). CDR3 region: CASSGTGLTEQYF. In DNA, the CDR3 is TGTGCCAGCAGCGGGACAGGGCTGACCGAGCAGTACTTC.

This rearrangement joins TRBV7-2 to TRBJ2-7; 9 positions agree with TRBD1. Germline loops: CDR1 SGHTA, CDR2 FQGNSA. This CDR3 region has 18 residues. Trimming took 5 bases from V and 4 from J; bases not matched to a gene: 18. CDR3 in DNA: TGTGCCAGCAGCGGTAGGTGGGCTTATCGGACAGGGGTTTACGAGCAGTACTTC. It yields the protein CASSGRWAYRTGVYEQYF.

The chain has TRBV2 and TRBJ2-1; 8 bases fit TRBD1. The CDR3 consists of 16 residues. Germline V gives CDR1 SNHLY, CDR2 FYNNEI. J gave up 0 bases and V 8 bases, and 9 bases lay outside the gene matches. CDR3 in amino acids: CASGGQASISYNEQFF. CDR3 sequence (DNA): TGTGCCAGCGGGGGACAGGCGTCAATCTCCTACAATGAGCAGTTCTTC.

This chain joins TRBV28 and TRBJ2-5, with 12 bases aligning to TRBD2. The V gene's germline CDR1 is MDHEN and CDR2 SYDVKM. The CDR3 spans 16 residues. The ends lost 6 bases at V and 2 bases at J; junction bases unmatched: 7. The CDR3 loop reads CASSHTGLAGQETQYF. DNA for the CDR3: TGTGCCAGCAGCCATACGGGACTAGCGGGTCAAGAGACCCAGTACTTC.

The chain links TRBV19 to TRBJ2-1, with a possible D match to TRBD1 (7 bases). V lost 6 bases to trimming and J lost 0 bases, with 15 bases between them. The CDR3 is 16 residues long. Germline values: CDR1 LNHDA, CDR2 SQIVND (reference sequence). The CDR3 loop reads CASSRGDLSSYNEQFF. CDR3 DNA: TGTGCCAGTAGCAGGGGGGATCTAAGCTCCTACAATGAGCAGTTCTTC. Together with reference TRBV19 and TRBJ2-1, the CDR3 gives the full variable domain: DGGITQSPKYLFRKEGQNVTLSCEQNLNHDAMYWYRQDPGQGLRLIYYSQIVNDFQKGDIAEGYSVSREKKESFPLTVTSAQKNPTAFYLCASSRGDLSSYNEQFFGPGTRLTVL.

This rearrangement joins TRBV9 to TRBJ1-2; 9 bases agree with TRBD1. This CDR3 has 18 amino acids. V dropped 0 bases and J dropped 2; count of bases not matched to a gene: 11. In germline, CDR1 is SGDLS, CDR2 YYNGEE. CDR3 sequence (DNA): TGTGCCAGCAGCGTAGGAGGGGGGACAGGGATCAAGAACTATGGCTACACCTTC. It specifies CASSVGGGTGIKNYGYTF.

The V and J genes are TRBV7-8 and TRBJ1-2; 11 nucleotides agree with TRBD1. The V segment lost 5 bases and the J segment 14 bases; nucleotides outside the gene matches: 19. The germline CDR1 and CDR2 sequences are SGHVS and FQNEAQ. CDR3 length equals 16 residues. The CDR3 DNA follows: TGTGCCAGCAGCCCCCAACGCCGGGACAGGGGGGCGGGGAGGACCTTC. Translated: CASSPQRRDRGAGRTF. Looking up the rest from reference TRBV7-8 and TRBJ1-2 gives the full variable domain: GAGVSQSPRYKVAKRGQDVALRCDPISGHVSLFWYQQALGQGPEFLTYFQNEAQLDKSGLPSDRFFAERPEGSVSTLKIQRTQQEDSAVYLCASSPQRRDRGAGRTFGSGTRLTVV.

The CDR3 region has the DNA TGTGCCAGCAGCTTACGAAGCGCCCAAGAGACCCAGTACTTC. It specifies CASSLRSAQETQYF. The rearrangement uses TRBV7-9 and TRBJ2-5, with D uncertain. Between the trimmed V and J ends, which lost 2 bases and 1 base, there was a span of 8 bases. Germline V gene lookup returns CDR1 SEHNR and CDR2 FQNEAQ (reference sequence). The CDR3 covers 14 residues.

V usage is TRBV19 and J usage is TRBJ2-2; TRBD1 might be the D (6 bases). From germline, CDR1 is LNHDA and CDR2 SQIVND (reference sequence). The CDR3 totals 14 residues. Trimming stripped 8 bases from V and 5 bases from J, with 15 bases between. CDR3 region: CASGIWGRTGELFF. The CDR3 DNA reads TGTGCCAGTGGAATATGGGGGCGGACCGGGGAGCTGTTTTTT.

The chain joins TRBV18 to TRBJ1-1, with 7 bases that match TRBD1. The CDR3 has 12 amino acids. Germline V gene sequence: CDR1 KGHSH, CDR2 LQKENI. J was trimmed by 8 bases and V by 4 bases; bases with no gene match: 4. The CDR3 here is CASSQQTGEAFF. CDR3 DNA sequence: TGTGCCAGCTCACAACAGACAGGGGAAGCTTTCTTT.

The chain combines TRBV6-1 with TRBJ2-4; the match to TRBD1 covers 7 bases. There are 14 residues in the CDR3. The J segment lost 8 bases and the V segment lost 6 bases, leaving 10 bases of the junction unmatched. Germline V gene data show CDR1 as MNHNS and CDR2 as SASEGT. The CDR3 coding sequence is TGTGCCAGCAGCCTCGGGACAGCCTGGGACATTCAGTACTTC. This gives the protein CASSLGTAWDIQYF.

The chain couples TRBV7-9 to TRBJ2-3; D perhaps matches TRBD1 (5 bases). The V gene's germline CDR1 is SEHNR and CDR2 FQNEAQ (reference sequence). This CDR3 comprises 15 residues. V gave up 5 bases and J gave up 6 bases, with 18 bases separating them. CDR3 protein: CASSRGHLKEDTQYF. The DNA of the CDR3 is TGTGCCAGCAGCCGCGGACACCTAAAGGAGGATACGCAGTATTTT.

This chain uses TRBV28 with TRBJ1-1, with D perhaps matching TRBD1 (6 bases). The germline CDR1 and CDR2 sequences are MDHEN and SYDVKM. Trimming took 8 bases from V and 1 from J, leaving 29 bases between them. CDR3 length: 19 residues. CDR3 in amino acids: CASETPRGGLIRKNTEAFF. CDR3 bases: TGTGCCAGCGAAACCCCGCGGGGGGGGCTAATACGGAAGAACACTGAAGCTTTCTTT.

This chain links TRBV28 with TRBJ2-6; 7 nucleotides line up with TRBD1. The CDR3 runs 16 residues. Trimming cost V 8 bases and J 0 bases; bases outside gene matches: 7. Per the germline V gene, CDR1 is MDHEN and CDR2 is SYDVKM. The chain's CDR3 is CASRDRRGSGANVLTF. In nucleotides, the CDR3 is TGTGCCAGCCGGGACAGACGAGGCTCTGGGGCCAACGTCCTGACTTTC.